Presented here are 29 T cell receptor beta chains from one specimen sequenced in a study of long-term antiretroviral therapy in people with HIV. The authors ran the immunoSEQ assay, v3.0, at survey level. Sequenced by immunoSEQ multiplex PCR; TCRdb stores in-frame clones only, minus some. The sample has about 22,000 clones, 85% to 90% seen once. Sequences were derived from unsorted PBMCs, sampled 1.8 years before starting antiretroviral therapy. These receptors originate from a woman between 25 and 40 years old with HIV.

Of note for this clone: One end of the junction fails to match germline, which may point to a read error. The chain couples TRBV18 to TRBJ2-2; D not certain. The CDR3 contains 12 residues. CDR1 and CDR2 (germline): KGHSH, LQKENI. CDR3 nucleotides: TGTGCCAGCTCACCGAATACCGGGGAGCTGTTTTTT. Translating it yields CASSPNTGELFF.

The chain couples TRBV6-6 to TRBJ1-2, with D maybe TRBD1 (5 bases). The CDR3 spans 14 residues. The V end lost 2 bases, the J end lost 8 bases, and 15 bases lay between the germline ends. The germline V gene encodes CDR1 MNHNY and CDR2 SVGAGI (reference sequence). CDR3 nucleotide sequence: TGTGCCAGCAGTTACGAGGGGAACTCGGGGGGCTACACCTTC. Protein: CASSYEGNSGGYTF.

As regards this clone: The sample carries other DNA sequences with the same CDR3. The chain joins TRBV6-1 to TRBJ1-2; D gene unclear. The V end was cut by 4 bases, the J end by 2 bases, with 8 bases between. The CDR3 loop spans 13 amino acids. Germline lookup yields CDR1 MNHNS and CDR2 SASEGT. The CDR3 coding sequence is TGTGCCAGCAGTGCAGAGACCAACTATGGCTACACCTTC. Translating gives CASSAETNYGYTF.

This chain uses TRBV15 with TRBJ1-5, with TRBD1 matching 7 bases. V trimming: 3 bases; J trimming: 3 bases; junction bases outside the gene matches: 8. Looked up from germline, CDR1 is LNHNV and CDR2 is YYDKDF (reference sequence). The CDR3 runs to 16 residues. CDR3 sequence (DNA): TGTGCCACCAGCAGTGCCCGGGACAGCCCCAATCAGCCCCAGCATTTT. Its translation: CATSSARDSPNQPQHF.

The chain joins TRBV7-9 to TRBJ1-1; no clear D gene. The CDR3 runs to 15 residues. Trimming cost V 4 bases and J 1 base, with 13 bases left between them. Germline lookup yields CDR1 SEHNR and CDR2 FQNEAQ (reference sequence). The CDR3: CASSSLGIGNTEAFF. The CDR3 DNA is TGTGCCAGCAGCTCCCTCGGGATCGGGAACACTGAAGCTTTCTTT.

The J gene is TRBJ2-7, the V gene TRBV5-1; 7 bases match TRBD2. This CDR3 has 17 amino acids. V shed 4 bases and J 3 bases; nucleotides not matched to a gene: 16. The V gene's germline CDR1 is SGHRS and CDR2 YFSETQ. The CDR3 DNA reads TGCGCCAGCAGCCCTAGTACCCCCGACAGCGGGAACTACGAGCAGTACGTC. It encodes CASSPSTPDSGNYEQYV.

The chain combines TRBV2 with TRBJ1-4; D uncertain. The CDR3 runs to 15 residues. From germline, CDR1 is SNHLY and CDR2 FYNNEI. V dropped 1 base and J dropped 0 bases, with 6 bases sitting between them. The CDR3 loop reads CASSEGGTTNEKLFF. CDR3 sequence (DNA): TGTGCCAGCAGTGAAGGCGGAACAACTAATGAAAAACTGTTTTTT. Full variable domain (outside the CDR3, taken from reference TRBV2 and TRBJ1-4): EPEVTQTPSHQVTQMGQEVILRCVPISNHLYFYWYRQILGQKVEFLVSFYNNEISEKSEIFDDQFSVERPDGSNFTLKIRSTKLEDSAMYFCASSEGGTTNEKLFFGSGTQLSVL.

The chain has TRBV4-1 and TRBJ1-1, with D possibly matching TRBD1 (5 bases). Trimming stripped 4 bases from V and 1 base from J, with 10 bases between. Germline V lookup: CDR1 MGHRA, CDR2 YSYEKL. This CDR3 contains 14 residues. For the CDR3, the DNA is TGCGCCAGCAGCCTCGGGGCAGGGAACACTGAAGCTTTCTTT. It encodes CASSLGAGNTEAFF.

This chain uses TRBV21-1 with TRBJ2-7. TRBV21-1 is a pseudogene. The CDR3 consists of 13 residues. The CDR3 nucleotides are TGTGCCAGCAGCAGGTCAATATCCTACGAGCAGTACGTC. Amino acids: CASSRSISYEQYV.

The rearrangement uses TRBV19 and TRBJ2-7; the D gene is possibly TRBD1 (5 bases). From germline, CDR1 is LNHDA and CDR2 SQIVND (reference sequence). CDR3 length: 13 residues. Trimming took 4 bases from V and 6 from J, leaving 13 bases between them. In nucleotides, the CDR3 is TGTGCCAGTAGTAGCAGGGTAGTCGGCGAGCAGTACGTC. It translates to CASSSRVVGEQYV.

In regard to this clone: The germline gene is not matched at one end of the junction; a read error may be the cause. The rearrangement links TRBV6-5 to TRBJ1-1, with D maybe TRBD1 (6 bases). The CDR3 is 13 residues long. The germline CDR1 and CDR2 sequences are MNHEY and SVGAGI. CDR3 protein: CASSYSTGGDPSF. In nucleotides, the CDR3 is TGTGCCAGCAGTTACTCGACAGGAGGAGACCCTAGTTTT.

This clone showed up just a few times. The genes are TRBV11-2 and TRBJ2-7, with D tentatively TRBD1 (5 bases). Germline V gene sequence: CDR1 SGHAT, CDR2 FQNNGV. This CDR3 has 13 amino acids. V was trimmed by 1 base and J by 4 bases, leaving 8 bases between them. The CDR3 is CASSLVGAYEQYV. CDR3 nucleotides: TGTGCCAGCAGCTTAGTAGGGGCTTACGAGCAGTACGTC.

The chain has TRBV7-3 and TRBJ1-3; D is unclear. Trimming left V 0 bases short and J 4 bases short, with 4 bases between. The CDR3 extends over 13 amino acids. Germline CDR1 is SGHTA and CDR2 is FQGTGA. The CDR3 DNA reads as TGTGCCAGCAGCTTAACGCCCGGAAACACCATATATTTT. Protein: CASSLTPGNTIYF.

The chain combines TRBV5-1 with TRBJ2-5; D gene unclear. Between the trimmed V and J ends, which lost 1 base and 4 bases, there was a span of 17 bases. Germline CDR1 is SGHRS and CDR2 is YFSETQ. The CDR3 runs to 16 residues. CDR3 DNA sequence: TGCGCCAGCAGCTTGAGCACTTCTGCCCCCCCAGAGACCCAGTACTTC. Residues: CASSLSTSAPPETQYF.

This chain links TRBV30 with TRBJ2-7; 7 nucleotides align to TRBD1. The CDR3 sequence is 11 residues long. Per the germline V gene, CDR1 is GTSNPN and CDR2 is SVGIG (reference sequence). The junction had 1 base not matched to a gene; V was cut back by 5 bases and J by 3 bases. CDR3 nucleotides: TGTGCCTGGGGGGACAGCTACGAGCAGTACTTC. The encoded protein is CAWGDSYEQYF.

This chain connects TRBV2 to TRBJ2-3; 7 bases agree with TRBD2. The CDR3 has 15 amino acids. Germline trimming cut 4 bases from V and 8 bases from J; bases unmatched to any gene: 12. Germline assignment: CDR1 SNHLY and CDR2 FYNNEI. CDR3 nucleotides: TGTGCCAGCAGTGGCGACGGGGGGTCGGTTCCTACGCAGTATTTT. Translating it yields CASSGDGGSVPTQYF. Full variable domain (rest looked up from reference TRBV2 and TRBJ2-3): EPEVTQTPSHQVTQMGQEVILRCVPISNHLYFYWYRQILGQKVEFLVSFYNNEISEKSEIFDDQFSVERPDGSNFTLKIRSTKLEDSAMYFCASSGDGGSVPTQYFGPGTRLTVL.

The chain has TRBV29-1 and TRBJ1-1, with a possible D match to TRBD1 (6 bases). CDR1 is SQVTM, CDR2 ANQGSEA, per germline. V dropped 0 bases and J dropped 0 bases, with 11 bases sitting between them. The CDR3 covers 15 residues. The CDR3 nucleotides read TGCAGCGTTGAAGAAGGAGGACAGTTGAACACTGAAGCTTTCTTT. This translates into CSVEEGGQLNTEAFF.

CDR3 residues: CASSFTSGGPGELFF. The CDR3 nucleotides read TGTGCCAGCAGTTTTACTAGCGGGGGGCCCGGGGAGCTGTTTTTT. V and J are TRBV27 and TRBJ2-2, with 12 bases identical to TRBD2. Trimming at V came to 3 bases and at J to 6 bases, leaving 2 bases not matched to a gene. Germline values: CDR1 MNHEY, CDR2 SMNVEV (reference sequence). CDR3 length equals 15 residues.

The CDR3 DNA follows: TGCAGTGCTTGGGGCGGGGGTGGCTACACCTTC. It specifies CSAWGGGGYTF. The gene calls are TRBV20-1 and TRBJ1-2, with D maybe TRBD1 (5 bases). Trimming shortened V by 5 bases and J by 7 bases, and 11 bases separated the two germline ends. Germline loops: CDR1 DFQATT, CDR2 SNEGSKA (reference sequence). The CDR3 spans 11 residues.

This chain links TRBV7-9 with TRBJ1-2; 7 nucleotides agree with TRBD1. In germline, CDR1 is SEHNR, CDR2 FQNEAQ (reference sequence). CDR3 length: 14 amino acids. V gave up 5 bases and J gave up 2 bases; unmatched junction bases: 5. This chain's CDR3 is CASSQRDRNYGYTF. DNA for the CDR3: TGTGCCAGCAGCCAAAGGGACAGAAACTATGGCTACACCTTC.

The V gene is TRBV21-1, the J gene TRBJ1-2. TRBV21-1 corresponds to a pseudogene. The CDR3 is 16 residues long. CDR3 in DNA: TGTGCCAGCAGCACCCGAGAGCCCAGTGCTAACTATGGCTACACCTTC. Protein: CASSTREPSANYGYTF.

J is TRBJ2-3 and V is TRBV4-3; weak D call: TRBD1 (6 bases). V was trimmed by 1 base and J by 4 bases, leaving 15 bases between them. In germline, CDR1 is LGHNA, CDR2 YSLEER. The length of the CDR3 is 16 residues. The CDR3: CASSQVLQGYSDTQYF. CDR3 nucleotides: TGCGCCAGCAGCCAAGTCCTACAGGGATATTCAGATACGCAGTATTTT.

The V call is TRBV30, the J call TRBJ1-6; TRBD1 matches at 8 bases. Germline lookup yields CDR1 GTSNPN and CDR2 SVGIG (reference sequence). The CDR3 contains 15 residues. V lost 2 bases, J lost 10 bases, and 10 bases stayed unmatched. For the CDR3, the DNA is TGTGCCTGGAGTCTAGGACAGGGCGCGATGTCACCCCTCCACTTT. Translated: CAWSLGQGAMSPLHF.

This clone turned up a few times. The J gene is TRBJ2-7, the V gene TRBV9; the D gene is possibly TRBD1 (6 bases). This CDR3 region has 12 residues. Germline CDR1 and CDR2: SGDLS and YYNGEE. The germline V and J ends were trimmed by 4 bases and 5 bases, with 10 bases remaining between them. In DNA, the CDR3 is TGTGCCAGCAGCCAGGGGATCGACGAGCAGTACTTC. It is translated as CASSQGIDEQYF.

This clone was detected once. This chain uses TRBV7-2 with TRBJ1-2; 9 bases line up with TRBD1. Trimming took 5 bases from V and 5 from J; bases not matched to a gene: 6. The CDR3 covers 14 residues. Germline assignment: CDR1 SGHTA and CDR2 FQGNSA. As DNA, the CDR3 is TGTGCCAGCAGCCGGACAGGGGAACGGTATGGCTACACCTTC. This encodes CASSRTGERYGYTF.

The chain combines TRBV14 with TRBJ1-3; D gene uncertain. V was trimmed by 5 bases and J by 4 bases, leaving 9 bases between them. Germline-derived CDR1 and CDR2 are SGHDN and FVKESK. This CDR3 comprises 13 residues. The CDR3 DNA is TGTGCCAGCAGCAACAGCGGGGGAAACACCATATATTTT. Its protein is CASSNSGGNTIYF.

This rearrangement joins TRBV6-1 to TRBJ2-7; 8 nucleotides line up with TRBD1. The trim removed 1 base at V and 2 bases at J, leaving 4 bases unmatched. Germline CDR1 and CDR2: MNHNS and SASEGT. The length of the CDR3 is 15 residues. The DNA for the CDR3 is TGTGCCAGCAGTGAAGAAGGGACAGGAGCCTACGAGCAGTACGTC. This gives the protein CASSEEGTGAYEQYV.

V is TRBV30 and J is TRBJ1-5; the match to TRBD1 covers 12 bases. The V segment lost 1 base and the J segment 9 bases; nucleotides outside the gene matches: 10. The germline V gene encodes CDR1 GTSNPN and CDR2 SVGIG (reference sequence). The CDR3 runs 16 residues. CDR3 sequence reads: CAWSDRGQGAWGPQHF. The CDR3, as DNA: TGTGCCTGGAGTGATAGGGGACAGGGGGCCTGGGGGCCCCAGCATTTT.

The chain recombines TRBV9 with TRBJ2-5, with 7 bases fitting TRBD2. The CDR3 runs to 15 residues. Germline assignment: CDR1 SGDLS and CDR2 YYNGEE. After removal of 9 bases from V and 5 bases from J, the junction contained 16 bases not matched to a gene. This CDR3 is CATLPGGGSGETQYF. The CDR3 DNA follows: TGTGCCACCCTCCCTGGCGGGGGTTCTGGTGAGACCCAGTACTTC. Filled out from reference TRBV9 and TRBJ2-5, the complete variable domain reads DSGVTQTPKHLITATGQRVTLRCSPRSGDLSVYWYQQSLDQGLQFLIQYYNGEERAKGNILERFSAQQFPDLHSELNLSSLELGDSALYFCATLPGGGSGETQYFGPGTRLLVL.